The 3 T cell receptor beta chains below all came from one sample that was sequenced in a study of post-analysis software for immune sequencing data. Study outcomes and limitations: The study found TRBV5-6, TRBV5-1 and TRBV20-1 among several TRBV segments more frequent in patients than controls.

Unique molecular identifiers featured in each of the TCR beta cDNA libraries. TCRdb passed the PCR reads through MiXCR, listing each CDR3 protein once. The sample has 150,000 to 200,000 distinct CDR3 sequences, around 30% seen once; the top ten hold less than 1.6%. No antigen has been identified for these receptors. Sequencing input: blood. Receptors originate from a girl between 10 and 17 years old with multiple sclerosis.

The chain has TRBV5-1 and TRBJ2-7; 13 bases are a match to TRBD2. Germline values: CDR1 SGHRS, CDR2 YFSETQ. The CDR3 is made up of 18 amino acids. The J segment lost 7 bases and the V segment lost 0 bases, leaving 13 bases of the junction unmatched. CDR3 nucleotides: TGCGCCAGCAGCTTGGAAGGGACTAGCGGGATTTCCTACAGTGAGCAGTACTTC. Amino acid sequence: CASSLEGTSGISYSEQYF.

The chain employs TRBV6-5 and TRBJ2-7; 8 nucleotides match TRBD2. Looked up from germline, CDR1 is MNHEY and CDR2 is SVGAGI. The V segment lost 8 bases and the J segment 7 bases; nucleotides outside the gene matches: 16. The CDR3 loop spans 15 amino acids. CDR3 protein: CASGGQREKGKEQYF. In DNA form, the CDR3 reads TGTGCCAGCGGGGGCCAGCGGGAGAAGGGAAAAGAGCAGTACTTC.

This clonotype was observed many times. This rearrangement joins TRBV4-1 to TRBJ2-7; 9 nucleotides agree with TRBD1. Germline V gene data show CDR1 as MGHRA and CDR2 as YSYEKL. CDR3 length: 16 residues. After removal of 4 bases from V and 2 bases from J, the junction contained 9 bases not matched to a gene. The CDR3 loop reads CASSPHPGQGAYEQYF. Here the CDR3 DNA reads TGCGCCAGCAGCCCGCATCCGGGACAGGGTGCCTACGAGCAGTACTTC.